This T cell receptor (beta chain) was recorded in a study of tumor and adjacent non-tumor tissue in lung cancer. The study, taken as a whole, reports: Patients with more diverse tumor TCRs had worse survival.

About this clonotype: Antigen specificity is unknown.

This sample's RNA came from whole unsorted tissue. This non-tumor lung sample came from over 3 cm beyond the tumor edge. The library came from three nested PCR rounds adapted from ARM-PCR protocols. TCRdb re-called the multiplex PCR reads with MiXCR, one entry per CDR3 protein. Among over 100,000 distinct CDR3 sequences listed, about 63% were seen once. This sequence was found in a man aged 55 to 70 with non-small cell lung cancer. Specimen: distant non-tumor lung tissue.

The CDR3 nucleotides are TGCAACGCTGAGGCGGTGGGACAGGGACGTCACAATGAGCAGTTCTTC. It codes for CNAEAVGQGRHNEQFF. The rearrangement joins TRBV29-1 to TRBJ2-1, with 9 bases identical to TRBD1. Germline V gene data show CDR1 as SQVTM and CDR2 as ANQGSEA. This CDR3 region has 16 residues.